This TCR beta chain was found in a study of T-cell memory formation after mild COVID-19. This clonotype appeared a few times. Libraries for TCRalpha and TCRbeta carried sample barcodes and unique molecular identifiers via 5'RACE. One entry per CDR3 protein results from TCRdb running MiXCR on the 5' RACE reads. The table has around 250,000 distinct CDR3 sequences, over 15% seen once. The sequencing input was PBMCs or a T cell subset sorted from them (not recorded which). This receptor was taken from an adult woman who had mild COVID-19 (a few samples of this study predate the infection). Cell type and time point are not known.

CDR3 in DNA: TGCGCCAGCAGCCAGGCCCCCTACCTCGGGGAGCTGTTTTTT. It is translated as CASSQAPYLGELFF. The chain employs TRBV4-1 and TRBJ2-2; D not certain. In germline, CDR1 is MGHRA, CDR2 YSYEKL. The CDR3 is 14 amino acids. V lost 3 bases and J 7 bases, leaving 12 bases between the germline ends.